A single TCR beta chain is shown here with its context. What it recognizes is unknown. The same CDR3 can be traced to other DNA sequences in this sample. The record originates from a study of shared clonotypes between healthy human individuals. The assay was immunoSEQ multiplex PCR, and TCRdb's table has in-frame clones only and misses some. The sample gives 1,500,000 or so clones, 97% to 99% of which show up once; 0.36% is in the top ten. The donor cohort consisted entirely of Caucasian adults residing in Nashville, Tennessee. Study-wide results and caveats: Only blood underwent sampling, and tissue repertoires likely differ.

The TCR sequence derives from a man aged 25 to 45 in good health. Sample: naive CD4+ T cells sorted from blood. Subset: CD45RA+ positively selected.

The CDR3 DNA is TGTGCCAGCAGCTCAAGCACAGATACGCAGTATTTT. Translation: CASSSSTDTQYF. The rearrangement joins TRBV7-9 to TRBJ2-3, with D unclear. Trimming shortened V by 4 bases and J by 0 bases, and 2 bases separated the two germline ends. This CDR3 is built from 12 residues. The germline CDR1 and CDR2 sequences are SEHNR and FQNEAQ (reference sequence).